Listed here are 14 T cell receptor beta chains from one sample, sequenced in a study of shared clonotypes between healthy human individuals. TCRdb's table, derived via immunoSEQ multiplex PCR, lists solely in-frame clones and lacks some. Among hundreds of thousands of clones listed, 79% were seen once. The sample consisted of PBMCs. The receptor source for this set is a woman between 40 and 55 years old in good health. Some clones in this sample may be carry-over from other donors' samples.

The chain joins TRBV9 to TRBJ2-1; 9 bases fit TRBD2. This CDR3 is built from 16 residues. J was trimmed by 6 bases and V by 6 bases; bases with no gene match: 13. The germline gives CDR1 SGDLS, CDR2 YYNGEE. CDR3 coding DNA: TGTGCCAGCACCCGACTAGCGGATCCCCGGGCCAATGAGCAGTTCTTC. This gives the protein CASTRLADPRANEQFF.

V gene TRBV7-2 combines with J gene TRBJ2-2; TRBD2 agrees at 11 bases. Germline assignment: CDR1 SGHTA and CDR2 FQGNSA. Trimming took 5 bases from V and 2 from J; bases not matched to a gene: 4. The CDR3 is 16 residues long. CDR3 coding DNA: TGTGCCAGCAGCACAGGGACTAGCGGAAACACCGGGGAGCTGTTTTTT. This translates into CASSTGTSGNTGELFF.

This chain uses TRBV5-4 with TRBJ2-7; 8 bases are shared with TRBD1. The J segment lost 5 bases and the V segment lost 5 bases, leaving 9 bases of the junction unmatched. Germline loops: CDR1 SGHNT, CDR2 YYREEE (reference sequence). The CDR3 length is 14 residues. The CDR3 DNA reads as TGTGCCAGCAGAGACTGGACAGGGTCTGACGAGCAGTACTTC. This codes for CASRDWTGSDEQYF. Looking up the rest from reference TRBV5-4 and TRBJ2-7 gives the full variable domain: ETGVTQSPTHLIKTRGQQVTLRCSSQSGHNTVSWYQQALGQGPQFIFQYYREEENGRGNFPPRFSGLQFPNYSSELNVNALELDDSALYLCASRDWTGSDEQYFGPGTRLTVT.

This clone was detected many times. The chain employs TRBV6-1 and TRBJ1-4, with D hard to call. Germline V gene data show CDR1 as MNHNS and CDR2 as SASEGT. V lost 3 bases, J lost 4 bases, and 9 bases lay in between. CDR3 length: 14 amino acids. The CDR3 DNA reads TGTGCCAGCAGTGAGAGGCAGTATAATGAAAAACTGTTTTTT. It codes for CASSERQYNEKLFF.

The chain employs TRBV28 and TRBJ2-7; 14 bases agree with TRBD2. CDR3 length equals 19 residues. From germline, CDR1 is MDHEN and CDR2 SYDVKM. Germline trimming cut 1 base from V and 4 bases from J; bases unmatched to any gene: 12. The CDR3 loop reads CASSLYSTGTSGRPYEQYF. CDR3 DNA: TGTGCCAGCAGTTTATATTCGACCGGGACTAGCGGGAGACCATACGAGCAGTACTTC.

The gene calls are TRBV6-1 and TRBJ2-1, with 11 bases that match TRBD2. With 4 bases clipped from V and 7 bases from J, the junction kept 6 bases outside the gene matches. The CDR3 extends over 15 amino acids. Germline V CDR1 and CDR2: MNHNS, SASEGT. DNA of the CDR3: TGTGCCAGCAGTGGACTAGCGGGACAGGTGAATGAGCAGTTCTTC. Protein product: CASSGLAGQVNEQFF.

The rearrangement uses TRBV10-3 and TRBJ1-2; maybe TRBD1 (6 bases). The CDR3 loop spans 16 amino acids. Trimming pared 0 bases from V and 0 bases from J, leaving 11 bases between. Germline CDR1 reads ENHRY; CDR2 reads SYGVKD. The CDR3 DNA sequence: TGTGCCATCAGTGAGTCTGGGGGCAGGACTAACTATGGCTACACCTTC. Encoded protein: CAISESGGRTNYGYTF.

The chain links TRBV7-6 to TRBJ2-2, with 9 bases lining up with TRBD1. There are 15 residues in the CDR3. Germline V CDR1 and CDR2: SGHVS, FNYEAQ. Trimming cost V 5 bases and J 1 base; bases outside gene matches: 2. Here the CDR3 DNA reads TGTGCCAGCAGCCCGGGACAGGGGAACACCGGGGAGCTGTTTTTT. Protein product: CASSPGQGNTGELFF.

The rearrangement uses TRBV4-2 and TRBJ2-3; 11 nucleotides align to TRBD2. The germline CDR1 and CDR2 sequences are LGHNA and YNFKEQ. This CDR3 comprises 16 residues. Trimming removed 2 bases from V and 2 bases from J; junction bases left unmatched: 3. The CDR3 DNA reads as TGTGCCAGCAGCCAACTAGCGGGAGGTCCCACAGATACGCAGTATTTT. Translated, it gives CASSQLAGGPTDTQYF.

The rearrangement joins TRBV28 to TRBJ2-1; D unresolved. This CDR3 has 14 amino acids. Germline lookup yields CDR1 MDHEN and CDR2 SYDVKM. Trimming removed 2 bases from V and 3 bases from J, with 8 bases in between. The CDR3 reads CASSLGSNYNEQFF. The CDR3 region has the DNA TGTGCCAGCAGTTTAGGTTCGAACTACAATGAGCAGTTCTTC.

V usage is TRBV29-1 and J usage is TRBJ2-3; D is unclear. Germline CDR1 reads SQVTM; CDR2 reads ANQGSEA. This CDR3 region has 13 residues. V was pared by 3 bases and J by 3 bases, with 10 bases between. This chain's CDR3 is CSVEPTVTDTQYF. CDR3 DNA sequence: TGCAGCGTTGAGCCCACAGTAACAGATACGCAGTATTTT.

The chain couples TRBV7-9 to TRBJ2-1, with 11 bases fitting TRBD2. Germline V gene sequence: CDR1 SEHNR, CDR2 FQNEAQ (reference sequence). Trimming at V came to 5 bases and at J to 8 bases, leaving 8 bases not matched to a gene. The CDR3 runs 15 residues. Here the CDR3 reads CASSPHLAGGYEQFF. Here the CDR3 DNA reads TGTGCCAGCAGCCCCCACCTAGCGGGAGGTTATGAGCAGTTCTTC.

V usage is TRBV6-1 and J usage is TRBJ1-2; tentative D call: TRBD1 (5 bases). The germline V gene has CDR1 MNHNS and CDR2 SASEGT. There are 14 residues in the CDR3. With 7 bases removed from V and 4 bases from J, the gap between germline ends came to 16 bases. CDR3 residues: CASTQMGPIYGYTF. The CDR3 nucleotides read TGTGCCAGCACTCAAATGGGACCTATCTATGGCTACACCTTC.

J is TRBJ2-7 and V is TRBV19; TRBD1 might be the D (6 bases). V lost 5 bases and J lost 3, with 11 bases in between. Germline V lookup: CDR1 LNHDA, CDR2 SQIVND (reference sequence). The CDR3 totals 13 residues. The chain's CDR3 is CASSWQGNYEQYF. The CDR3 nucleotides read TGTGCCAGTAGTTGGCAGGGGAACTACGAGCAGTACTTC.